Listed below are T cell receptor beta chains from one sample, sequenced in a study of cytomegalovirus exposure and HLA in healthy donors. The protocol was immunoSEQ multiplex PCR, while the TCRdb copy is restricted to in-frame clones and leaves out a portion. Its listing shows just over 200,000 clones. Source material: PBMCs. These receptors came from a girl aged 2-10 years in good health and CMV-seropositive. The CDR3 runs from the conserved cysteine through the conserved F or W. Fields, in order: D gene, J gene, V gene, CDR3 protein, CDR3 DNA. The D gene is left open where the match is weak.

>-|TRBJ2-3|TRBV2
CASSAARVLSDTQYF
TGTGCCAGCAGTGCGGCACGGGTGCTCTCAGATACGCAGTATTTT
>TRBD2|TRBJ2-1|TRBV7-3
CASSSGTSGRVDEQFF
TGTGCCAGCAGCTCCGGGACTAGCGGGAGGGTCGATGAGCAGTTCTTC
>-|TRBJ2-5|TRBV20-1
CSARGQETQYF
TGCAGTGCTCGCGGTCAAGAGACCCAGTACTTC
>-|TRBJ1-1|TRBV6-5
CASSYGGLLGAEAFF
TGTGCCAGCAGTTACGGAGGGCTCCTGGGGGCTGAAGCTTTCTTT
>-|TRBJ1-1|TRBV5-4
CASSLVGGSAFF
TGTGCCAGCAGCTTGGTGGGAGGGTCGGCTTTCTTT
>TRBD1|TRBJ1-2|TRBV2
CASLFDREAAGSYGYTF
TGTGCCAGCCTATTCGACAGGGAAGCGGCCGGGAGCTATGGCTACACCTTC
>TRBD2|TRBJ2-1|TRBV11-2
CASRGLQLAGAPSYNEQFF
TGTGCCAGCAGGGGCCTTCAACTAGCGGGCGCCCCCTCCTACAATGAGCAGTTCTTC
>TRBD1|TRBJ1-1|TRBV27
CASSLTGGDGEAFF
TGTGCCAGCAGTTTAACAGGGGGCGATGGTGAAGCTTTCTTT
>TRBD1|TRBJ1-2|TRBV19
CASSIPGQGYGYIF
TGTGCCAGTAGTATCCCGGGACAGGGGTATGGCTACATCTTC
>-|TRBJ2-3|TRBV2
CASSEARDTQYF
TGTGCCAGCAGTGAAGCCCGTGATACGCAGTATTTT